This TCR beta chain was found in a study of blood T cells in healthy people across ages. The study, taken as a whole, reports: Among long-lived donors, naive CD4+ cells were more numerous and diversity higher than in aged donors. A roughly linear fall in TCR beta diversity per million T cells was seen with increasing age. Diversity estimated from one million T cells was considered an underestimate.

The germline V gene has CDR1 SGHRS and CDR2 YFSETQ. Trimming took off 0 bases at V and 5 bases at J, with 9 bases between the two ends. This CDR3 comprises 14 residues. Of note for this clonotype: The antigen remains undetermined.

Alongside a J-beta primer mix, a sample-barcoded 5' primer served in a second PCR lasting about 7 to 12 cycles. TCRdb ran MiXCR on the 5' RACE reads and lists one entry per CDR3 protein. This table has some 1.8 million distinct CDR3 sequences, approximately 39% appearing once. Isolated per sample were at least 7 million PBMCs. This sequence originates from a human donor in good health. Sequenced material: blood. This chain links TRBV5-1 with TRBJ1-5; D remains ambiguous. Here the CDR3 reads CASSLGPTYQPQHF. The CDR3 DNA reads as TGCGCCAGCAGCTTGGGGCCGACCTATCAGCCCCAGCATTTT.